The 26 T cell receptor beta chains presented below share a single source sample, sequenced in a study of CD8+CD57+ T cells in acquired aplastic anemia. Genomic DNA, the template, was used for profiling of the TCR beta VDJ and CDR3. One entry per CDR3 protein results from TCRdb running MiXCR on the reads. The table has hundreds of thousands of distinct CDR3 sequences, 65% to 75% seen once. Sequencing was performed on sorted CD4+, CD8+, or CD8+CD57+ T cells (not recorded which) from PBMCs. The receptors originated from a human donor in good health, serving as a control.

Points on this clonotype: Germline and junction disagree at one end, which may indicate a read error. The gene calls are TRBV7-6 and TRBJ2-3; D possibly corresponds to TRBD2 (5 bases). CDR3 length equals 15 residues. CDR1 and CDR2 (germline): SGHVS, FNYEAQ. In DNA form, the CDR3 reads TGCGCCAGCAGCGGAGGAGCGGAAGAGACCCAGAAGCAGTATTTT. Protein: CASSGGAEETQKQYF.

The gene calls are TRBV2 and TRBJ2-1; D may be TRBD1 (6 bases). The V and J ends lost 7 bases and 0 bases respectively, with 16 bases between them. The CDR3 spans 16 residues. Germline V gene data show CDR1 as SNHLY and CDR2 as FYNNEI. The CDR3 DNA reads as TGTGCCAGCACCACGTTTGACAGGAGCTCCTACAATGAGCAGTTCTTC. It codes for CASTTFDRSSYNEQFF.

As regards this clonotype: The CDR3 does not close with the conserved phenylalanine or tryptophan, likely indicating a read error. The limits of the CDR3 on the DNA are not certain, so only TCRdb's listed CDR3 is given. The rearrangement links TRBV9 to TRBJ1-2; TRBD1 is the table's D call, not checked against the DNA. From its first to its last residue, the CDR3 has 13 amino acids. The germline gives CDR1 SGDLS, CDR2 YYNGEE. CDR3: CASSADGGRAYGY.

About this clonotype itself: An end of the junction does not agree with germline; a read error may underlie this. The rearrangement joins TRBV2 to TRBJ1-2; no definite D call. From germline, CDR1 is SNHLY and CDR2 FYNNEI. The CDR3 is 13 residues long. The CDR3 DNA is TGTGCCAGCAGTACCGCGGGTGATTATGGCTATACCTTC. It is translated as CASSTAGDYGYTF.

Details on this clonotype: Given the absence of the conserved phenylalanine or tryptophan at the CDR3 end, a read error is likely. The DNA is left out, because the CDR3 cannot be placed on it with certainty; the CDR3 is given as TCRdb lists it. This rearrangement joins TRBV2 to TRBJ2-7; the table's D call, TRBD2, has no DNA check behind it. Looked up from germline, CDR1 is SNHLY and CDR2 is FYNNEI. From its first to its last residue, the CDR3 has 16 amino acids. CDR3: CASSESHRNYGYTFCS.

A few counts support this clonotype. This chain connects TRBV19 to TRBJ1-2, with 8 bases matching TRBD1. With V trimmed by 5 bases and J by 8 bases, 7 bases remained unmatched. Germline V gene sequence: CDR1 LNHDA, CDR2 SQIVND (reference sequence). The CDR3 extends over 13 amino acids. CDR3: CASSQDRDGGYTF. In DNA form, the CDR3 reads TGTGCCAGTAGTCAGGACAGGGATGGAGGCTACACCTTC.

The CDR3 DNA is TGTGCCAGCAGCTTAGTTGGCGCAGACTTCTTT. This encodes CASSLVGADFF. J is TRBJ1-1 and V is TRBV7-2; no reliable D call. Per germline, CDR1 SGHTA and CDR2 FQGNSA. The V and J ends lost 1 base and 14 bases respectively, with 11 bases between them. The CDR3 runs 11 residues.

This chain uses TRBV19 with TRBJ1-3, with a weak D call TRBD1 (5 bases). Per the germline V gene, CDR1 is LNHDA and CDR2 is SQIVND (reference sequence). The CDR3 is made up of 16 amino acids. Trimming left V 6 bases short and J 3 bases short, with 18 bases between. The CDR3 loop is CASSLGDTGDGNTIYF. CDR3 DNA: TGTGCCAGTAGCCTTGGGGATACGGGGGATGGAAACACCATATATTTT.

At least ten counts were recorded for this clonotype. The rearrangement uses TRBV12-5 and TRBJ1-2; 7 nucleotides agree with TRBD1. This CDR3 has 15 residues. Trimming cost V 4 bases and J 5 bases; bases outside gene matches: 10. Per the germline V gene, CDR1 is LGHNT and CDR2 is FRNRAP. Written as DNA, the CDR3 is TGTGCTAGTGGTTCCACCACGGGACAGCGTTATGGCTACACCTTC. Translated: CASGSTTGQRYGYTF. The full variable domain, rest sourced from reference TRBV12-5 and TRBJ1-2, is DARVTQTPRHKVTEMGQEVTMRCQPILGHNTVFWYRQTMMQGLELLAYFRNRAPLDDSGMPKDRFSAEMPDATLATLKIQPSEPRDSAVYFCASGSTTGQRYGYTFGSGTRLTVV.

With regard to this clonotype: Mismatch with germline at one junction end may stem from a read error. The rearrangement links TRBV30 to TRBJ1-1; D unclear. Germline lookup yields CDR1 GTSNPN and CDR2 SVGIG (reference sequence). There are 11 residues in the CDR3. The CDR3, as DNA: TGCGCCAACGAGCGGTACACTGAAGCTTTCTTT. It encodes CANERYTEAFF.

In the case of this clonotype: A much larger clone differs from this one at a single base, so this may be a read error. CDR3 in amino acids: CASSHQDGSSNEQFF. The CDR3 coding sequence is TGTGCCAGCAGCCACCAAGACGGGAGTTCCAACGAGCAGTTCTTC. This chain connects TRBV5-6 to TRBJ2-1; D is perhaps TRBD2 (6 bases). The germline gives CDR1 SGHDT, CDR2 YYEEEE. CDR3 size: 15 residues. Trimming cost V 4 bases and J 10 bases, with 21 bases left between them.

As to this clonotype: The missing conserved phenylalanine or tryptophan at the end of this CDR3 makes a read error likely. It is unclear where the CDR3 begins or ends on the DNA, so no DNA is shown, and the CDR3 is as TCRdb lists it. This chain connects TRBV7-2 to TRBJ1-2. Germline loops: CDR1 SGHTA, CDR2 FQGNSA. The CDR3 is 13 amino acids in total, end residues counted. The CDR3 region is CASSLGTHNSPLH.

The gene calls are TRBV7-2 and TRBJ2-7; no reliable D call. Germline V gene sequence: CDR1 SGHTA, CDR2 FQGNSA. V was shortened by 5 bases and J by 2 bases, with 10 bases between the two germline ends. The CDR3 loop spans 13 amino acids. The CDR3 DNA reads as TGTGCCAGCAGCCAGGACGGACCCTACGAGCAGTACTTC. Translation: CASSQDGPYEQYF.

The chain carries TRBV7-9 and TRBJ1-5; no definite D call. The CDR3 runs to 15 residues. Between the trimmed V and J ends, which lost 1 base and 13 bases, there was a span of 20 bases. CDR1 and CDR2 (germline): SEHNR, FQNEAQ (reference sequence). The CDR3 sequence: CASSLDRPLAGEQHF. DNA for the CDR3: TGTGCCAGCAGCTTAGACAGACCGTTGGCCGGGGAGCAGCATTTT.

Concerning this clonotype itself: The junction differs from germline at one of its ends, possibly a read error. This sequence joins TRBV5-1 and TRBJ2-3; 8 bases match TRBD1. Germline CDR1 is SGHRS and CDR2 is YFSETQ. CDR3 length: 14 residues. The CDR3 protein is CASSRDRRPGTQYF. The CDR3 DNA is TGTGCCAGCAGCCGGGACAGGAGACCAGGTACGCAGTATTTT.

The gene calls are TRBV7-9 and TRBJ2-1; no firm D call. Germline V gene sequence: CDR1 SEHNR, CDR2 FQNEAQ (reference sequence). The CDR3 sequence is 14 residues long. V lost 7 bases to trimming and J lost 12 bases, with 22 bases between them. CDR3 in amino acids: CASNSTGREETQFF. The CDR3 DNA sequence: TGTGCCAGCAACTCCACGGGCCGCGAAGAGACGCAGTTCTTC. The full variable domain, with the rest looked up from reference TRBV7-9 and TRBJ2-1, is DTGVSQNPRHKITKRGQNVTFRCDPISEHNRLYWYRQTLGQGPEFLTYFQNEAQLEKSRLLSDRFSAERPKGSFSTLEIQRTEQGDSAMYLCASNSTGREETQFFGPGTRLTVL.

The chain has TRBV20-1 and TRBJ1-2; tentative D call: TRBD1 (6 bases). CDR1 and CDR2 from the germline V gene are DFQATT and SNEGSKA (reference sequence). Trimming removed 1 base from V and 6 bases from J, with 15 bases in between. CDR3 length: 14 residues. This CDR3 is CSARGGRGGDGYTF. The CDR3 DNA is TGCAGTGCTAGAGGGGGCAGGGGAGGGGATGGCTACACCTTC.

The chain's CDR3 is CASSSTGCFRTGRMNQPQHF. The CDR3 nucleotides are TGTGCCAGCAGCTCAACAGGGTGCTTCAGGACAGGGCGTATGAATCAGCCCCAGCATTTT. The chain is built from TRBV7-1 and TRBJ1-5; 8 positions match TRBD1. TRBV7-1 is noted as an ORF with a role that remains uncertain. CDR3 size: 20 residues. The V segment lost 2 bases and the J segment 4 bases; nucleotides outside the gene matches: 19.

This clonotype was seen repeatedly, ten times or more. The V call is TRBV6-5, the J call TRBJ1-6; perhaps TRBD1 as D (5 bases). The CDR3 has 13 residues. V was clipped by 7 bases and J by 9 bases, with 13 bases between them. The V gene's germline CDR1 is MNHEY and CDR2 SVGAGI. CDR3 DNA sequence: TGTGCCAGCAACCCAGGGTCGGGTTCACCCCTCCACTTT. Translated: CASNPGSGSPLHF.

With regard to this clonotype: One junction end does not reproduce the germline sequence, and a read error may be involved. The V gene is TRBV7-3, the J gene TRBJ2-1; tentative D call: TRBD2 (5 bases). Germline V gene sequence: CDR1 SGHTA, CDR2 FQGTGA. The CDR3 has 13 residues. The CDR3 DNA is TGTGCCAGCAGCGGAGTTGGAGGCAACGAGGAGCTCTTC. It translates to CASSGVGGNEELF.

Concerning this clonotype: This sequence may be a read error, since a much larger clone differs from it by one base. The V and J genes are TRBV18 and TRBJ1-2; D gene unclear. CDR3 length: 14 amino acids. Germline CDR1 and CDR2: KGHSH and LQKENI. V was shortened by 0 bases and J by 0 bases, with 5 bases between the two germline ends. CDR3 DNA: TGTGCCAGCTCACCACCTCCGTCTAACTATGGCTACACCTTC. Encoded protein: CASSPPPSNYGYTF.

V gene TRBV4-3 combines with J gene TRBJ1-6; 8 bases agree with TRBD1. V lost 1 base to trimming and J lost 11 bases; unmatched junction nucleotides: 10. CDR1 and CDR2 (germline): LGHNA, YSLEER. This CDR3 region has 16 residues. The CDR3 loop is CASSQGAGQVSPPLHF. Written as DNA, the CDR3 is TGCGCCAGCAGCCAAGGGGCGGGACAGGTATCGCCACCCCTCCACTTT.

Concerning this clonotype itself: The CDR3 ends on some other residue instead of the conserved phenylalanine or tryptophan, so this is likely a read error. Because the CDR3's place on the DNA is in doubt, the DNA is left out and the CDR3 is given as listed by TCRdb. The chain couples TRBV7-3 to TRBJ1-6; TRBD1, as called in the table, went unchecked against the DNA. CDR1 and CDR2 (germline): SGHTA, FQGTGA. Counting both end residues, the CDR3 totals 13 amino acids. CDR3 residues: CASSLKAGGRTNQ.

The chain carries TRBV5-1 and TRBJ2-2, with D perhaps TRBD2 (5 bases). This CDR3 spans 15 amino acids. With 4 bases removed from V and 2 bases from J, the gap between germline ends came to 12 bases. Germline V gene sequence: CDR1 SGHRS, CDR2 YFSETQ. In nucleotides, the CDR3 is TGCGCCAGCAGCCCGGGGTCTGCCAACACCGGGGAGCTGTTTTTT. It is translated as CASSPGSANTGELFF.

For this clonotype: No conserved phenylalanine or tryptophan ends this CDR3, so it is likely a read error. No DNA is shown, since the ends of the CDR3 on it are uncertain; the CDR3 is the one TCRdb lists. J is TRBJ1-1 and V is TRBV20-1. The CDR3 contains 8 residues when both ends are counted. Germline V gives CDR1 DFQATT, CDR2 SNEGSKA (reference sequence). CDR3 protein: CSVLPSMV.

This clonotype was counted at least ten times. This chain joins TRBV20-1 and TRBJ1-4; 7 bases are shared with TRBD1. V was pared by 3 bases and J by 8 bases, with 9 bases of the junction left unmatched. CDR3 length equals 14 residues. Looked up from germline, CDR1 is DFQATT and CDR2 is SNEGSKA (reference sequence). The CDR3 DNA reads as TGCAGTGCTAGTTTAGGGCAGGGGGGCGAAAAACTGTTTTTT. As protein: CSASLGQGGEKLFF.